The clone carrying this T cell receptor (beta chain) came up a few times. Its cognate antigen is unknown. This sample is drawn from a study of cytomegalovirus exposure and HLA in healthy donors. Study context: Among the 300 to 500 genotyped donors, approximately 81% were placed in the Caucasian-associated ancestry cluster.

Overall study findings and caveats: Some public TCRs appeared in many individuals, while most sequences were rare. With DRB1 most and HLA-C fewest, TCR association rates differed between HLA loci in a later analysis. Per published accounts, TCR beta sequences correctly predicted the HLA-A and HLA-B alleles of most subjects.

The CDR3 is 15 amino acids. V shed 1 base and J shed 7 bases, with 13 bases lying between them. The germline V gene encodes CDR1 MNHEY and CDR2 SMNVEV (reference sequence). Vbeta (60) and Jbeta (13) primers were used in the PCR. TCRdb's table, derived via immunoSEQ multiplex PCR, lists solely in-frame clones and lacks some. The sample lists about 130,000 clones; roughly four fifths were seen once. The material sequenced was PBMCs. The receptor's source is a boy aged 5-17 years in good health and CMV-seronegative. V is TRBV27 and J is TRBJ2-2, with a weak D call TRBD2 (7 bases). CDR3 in DNA: TGTGCCAGCAGTTTATTTTACAGGGAGGGCGGGGAGCTGTTTTTT. As protein: CASSLFYREGGELFF.